This paragraph covers one T cell receptor beta chain sequence. These data are taken from a study of blood T cell repertoires in COVID-19. Overall study: Material from acute and convalescent COVID-19 was sourced from the United States, Italy and Spain. In each case, the material was cDNA or gDNA derived from T cells, B-cell-depleted T cells, or PBMCs.

The CDR3 has 13 amino acids. V was clipped by 2 bases and J by 2 bases, with 7 bases between them. The germline gives CDR1 SGHRS, CDR2 YFSETQ. In the source study's methods: Amplification of reference gene primers was used by the study to estimate nucleated cell counts. The assay was immunoSEQ multiplex PCR, and TCRdb's table has in-frame clones only and misses some. The DNA gave D and trimming, while V, J and clone size come from that table. The table records about 190,000 clones, roughly 80% of them present only once. The clonotype originates from a woman in her 40s with acute or convalescent COVID-19. The sample taken for sequencing was peripheral blood. The chain has TRBV5-1 and TRBJ2-5; no clear D gene. The CDR3 DNA follows: TGCGCCAGCAGCTTTAACCTACAAGAGACCCAGTACTTC. It translates to CASSFNLQETQYF.